What follows are 5 T cell receptor beta chains derived from one specimen sequenced in a study of blood T cell repertoires in COVID-19. The protocol was immunoSEQ multiplex PCR, while the TCRdb copy is restricted to in-frame clones and leaves out a portion. The table lists 120,000 to 150,000 clones, around 87% of them singletons. The specimen was peripheral blood. Every receptor here comes from a human donor in a cohort sampled during active COVID-19.

The chain joins TRBV28 to TRBJ1-5; 9 bases map to TRBD1. J lost 0 bases, V lost 8 bases, and 5 bases had no gene match. Germline lookup yields CDR1 MDHEN and CDR2 SYDVKM. The CDR3 spans 15 residues. The CDR3 coding sequence is TGTGCCAGCCGAAGGGACAGGGATAGCAATCAGCCCCAGCATTTT. It encodes CASRRDRDSNQPQHF.

This clone was counted a single time. The rearrangement links TRBV2 to TRBJ1-2, with D possibly TRBD1 on 5 matching bases. From germline, CDR1 is SNHLY and CDR2 FYNNEI. V shed 8 bases and J shed 6 bases, with 10 bases lying between them. The CDR3 contains 11 residues. CDR3 in DNA: TGTGCCAGCGGGGCGGGGGATGGCTACACCTTC. Amino acid sequence: CASGAGDGYTF. Drawing the rest from reference TRBV2 and TRBJ1-2, the complete variable domain is EPEVTQTPSHQVTQMGQEVILRCVPISNHLYFYWYRQILGQKVEFLVSFYNNEISEKSEIFDDQFSVERPDGSNFTLKIRSTKLEDSAMYFCASGAGDGYTFGSGTRLTVV.

The V gene is TRBV6-5, the J gene TRBJ1-1; TRBD1 agrees at 7 bases. The V and J ends lost 6 bases and 4 bases, in that order; junction bases with no gene match: 11. Germline-derived CDR1 and CDR2 are MNHEY and SVGAGI. The CDR3 has 15 amino acids. The CDR3 is CASSWRGQVSTEAFF. The DNA of the CDR3 is TGTGCCAGCAGCTGGAGGGGGCAGGTGAGCACTGAAGCTTTCTTT.

The chain recombines TRBV28 with TRBJ1-3; a possible D gene is TRBD1 (5 bases). Germline V gene lookup returns CDR1 MDHEN and CDR2 SYDVKM. The V and J ends lost 8 bases and 0 bases respectively, with 17 bases between them. The CDR3 is 16 residues long. The CDR3 DNA is TGTGCCAGCGTACCCCAGGGAAAGTACTCTGGAAACACCATATATTTT. Translated, it gives CASVPQGKYSGNTIYF. Full variable domain (rest looked up from reference TRBV28 and TRBJ1-3): DVKVTQSSRYLVKRTGEKVFLECVQDMDHENMFWYRQDPGLGLRLIYFSYDVKMKEKGDIPEGYSVSREKKERFSLILESASTNQTSMYLCASVPQGKYSGNTIYFGEGSWLTVV.

The CDR3 spells CASSSQGKGTQYF. As DNA, the CDR3 is TGTGCCAGCAGCTCACAGGGGAAGGGGACCCAGTACTTC. The rearrangement uses TRBV7-8 and TRBJ2-5; TRBD1 aligns across 7 bases. V shed 4 bases and J 7 bases; nucleotides not matched to a gene: 6. The CDR3 is 13 residues long. Germline V CDR1 and CDR2: SGHVS, FQNEAQ.